This TCR beta chain is drawn from a study of blood T cells in healthy people across ages. At least 6.5 million PBMCs were isolated per sample. As concerns this clonotype: Its antigen is not identified.

The CDR3 contains 15 residues. Germline V gene data show CDR1 as SGHAT and CDR2 as FQNNGV. With 4 bases clipped from V and 9 bases from J, the junction kept 8 bases outside the gene matches. Overall study results and limits: Unknown donor CMV status possibly confounded expanded clonotype changes.

Combining a sample-barcoded 5' primer with a J-beta primer mix, a second PCR ran for roughly 7 to 12 cycles. From each sample, at least 3 million paired-end reads containing CDR3 were obtained. TCRdb reprocessed the 5' RACE reads via MiXCR and lists one record per CDR3 protein. Of about 800,000 distinct CDR3 sequences in the sample, about half were seen once. The sample was blood. This TCR derives from a man older than 75 in good health. The V gene is TRBV11-2, the J gene TRBJ2-1; TRBD2 matches 11 bases. The CDR3 region has the DNA TGTGCCAGCAGCTCCCTTCTAGCGGGAGGTGCTGAGCAGTTCTTC. It is translated as CASSSLLAGGAEQFF.